Listed below are T cell receptor beta chains from one sample, sequenced in a study of response to subunit inactivated influenza vaccine. TCRdb reanalysed the RT-PCR reads using MiXCR and keeps one entry per CDR3 protein. The sample has 450,000 to 550,000 distinct CDR3 sequences, approximately 24% seen once; the top ten hold approximately 2%. Here the sequenced sample was CD4+ T cells sorted from PBMCs, taken approximately 5 days after vaccination. These receptors all stem from a man between 50 and 59 years old who received an inactivated influenza vaccine. CDR3s include the opening cysteine and the closing phenylalanine or tryptophan. Fields, in order: J gene, V gene, D gene, clone size, CDR3 protein, CDR3 DNA. A D gene is named only where the DNA matches it firmly. Not all rows give a size; the values are once, few, many and, for expanded clones, a class.

TRBJ2-7	TRBV7-2	TRBD2	-	CASKTSGISYEQYF	TGTGCCAGCAAGACTAGCGGGATCTCCTACGAGCAGTACTTC
TRBJ2-5	TRBV12-3/TRBV12-4	-	-	CASSLAGNLETQYF	TGTGCCAGCAGTTTAGCGGGGAACCTGGAGACCCAGTACTTC
TRBJ1-2	TRBV4-3	-	many	CASSQGGGYTF	TGCGCCAGCAGCCAAGGAGGTGGCTACACCTTC
TRBJ2-3	TRBV10-1	TRBD2	-	CASSARGGLTDTQYF	TGCGCCAGCAGTGCTCGGGGGGGACTCACAGATACGCAGTATTTT
TRBJ2-4	TRBV7-9	-	few	CASSPPNRGGNIQYF	TGTGCCAGCAGCCCGCCAAATAGGGGAGGAAACATTCAGTACTTC
TRBJ1-5	TRBV20-1	-	-	CSASDTSNQPQHF	TGCAGTGCTAGCGATACCAGCAATCAGCCCCAGCATTTT
TRBJ2-1	TRBV7-7	-	-	CASSRTVHNEQFF	TGTGCCAGCAGCCGAACCGTCCACAATGAGCAGTTCTTC
TRBJ2-5	TRBV20-1	-	-	CSATDPRKETQYF	TGCAGTGCTACCGATCCCCGGAAAGAGACCCAGTACTTC
TRBJ2-3	TRBV7-2	-	-	CASSLVPGALRTDTQYF	TGTGCCAGCAGCTTAGTGCCGGGGGCCCTTCGCACAGATACGCAGTATTTT
TRBJ1-6	TRBV3-1	-	-	CASSQAGGGSSPLHF	TGTGCCAGCAGCCAAGCGGGGGGAGGGAGTTCACCCCTCCACTTT
TRBJ1-2	TRBV6-4	-	-	CASQWSGYTF	TGTGCCAGCCAATGGAGTGGCTACACCTTC
TRBJ1-2	TRBV6-1	-	-	CASSPGPAGGYGYTF	TGTGCCAGCAGTCCGGGCCCCGCGGGTGGCTATGGCTACACCTTC
TRBJ1-2	TRBV7-9	-	-	CASSFSYGIDYGYTF	TGTGCCAGCAGCTTTTCCTATGGGATAGACTATGGCTACACCTTC